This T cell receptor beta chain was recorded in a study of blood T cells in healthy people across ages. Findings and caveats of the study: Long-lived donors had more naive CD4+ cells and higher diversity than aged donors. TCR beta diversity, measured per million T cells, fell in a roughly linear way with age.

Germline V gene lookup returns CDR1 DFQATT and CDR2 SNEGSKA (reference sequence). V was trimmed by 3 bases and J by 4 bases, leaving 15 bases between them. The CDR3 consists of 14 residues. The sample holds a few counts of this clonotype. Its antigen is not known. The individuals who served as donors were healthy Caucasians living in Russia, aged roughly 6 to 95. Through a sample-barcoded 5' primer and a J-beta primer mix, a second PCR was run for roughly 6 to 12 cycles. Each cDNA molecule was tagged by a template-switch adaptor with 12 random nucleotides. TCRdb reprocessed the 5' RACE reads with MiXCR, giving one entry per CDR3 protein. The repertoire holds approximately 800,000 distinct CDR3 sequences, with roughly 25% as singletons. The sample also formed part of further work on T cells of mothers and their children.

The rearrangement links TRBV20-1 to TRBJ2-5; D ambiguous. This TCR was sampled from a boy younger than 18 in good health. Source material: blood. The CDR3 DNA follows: TGCAGTGCTAGTCTCCGTCGCGTAGGAGAGACCCAGTACTTC. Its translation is CSASLRRVGETQYF.